The sequence of this T cell receptor beta chain was determined in a study of beta chain features in type 1 diabetes. Points from the study as a whole: In type 1 diabetes patients, VDJ junctions had fewer insertions; deletions at these junctions were more frequent. Reads derived from cDNA could over-represent cells showing high TCR expression.

Trimming removed 7 bases from V and 3 bases from J; junction bases left unmatched: 12. The CDR3 covers 15 residues. Germline V lookup: CDR1 MNHEY, CDR2 SVGAGI. Regarding this clone: Its antigen is not known.

Expressed TCRB transcripts were sequenced after all isolated RNA was converted to cDNA. Clones were read by immunoSEQ multiplex PCR, and TCRdb kept only the in-frame ones, dropping some. The top ten hold more than 0.045% of the sample, which has under 550,000 clones, 11% seen once. Each sorted population was over 95% pure. V is TRBV6-5 and J is TRBJ2-7; 7 nucleotides match TRBD2. Sequencing used naive CD4+ T cells from blood. This clonotype was obtained from a young woman in good health. CDR3 in DNA: TGTGCCAGCACCTCTGGGGGAGGGATGTTCTACGAGCAGTACTTC. Its protein is CASTSGGGMFYEQYF.